Following are 12 T cell receptor beta chains from one sample sequenced in a study of blood T cell repertoires in COVID-19. The data were produced by immunoSEQ multiplex PCR, yet TCRdb's version contains in-frame clones alone and is incomplete. The sample records fewer than 150,000 clones, 75% to 90% being singletons. The sample was peripheral blood. The source is a human donor in a cohort sampled during active COVID-19.

This clone has just a few counts. The chain employs TRBV7-9 and TRBJ1-5; tentatively, D is TRBD1 (6 bases). The germline gives CDR1 SEHNR, CDR2 FQNEAQ (reference sequence). The CDR3 length is 13 residues. V dropped 3 bases and J dropped 10 bases, with 13 bases sitting between them. CDR3: CASSLLQGQPQHF. The CDR3 DNA sequence: TGTGCCAGCAGCTTGCTACAGGGCCAACCCCAGCATTTT.

The chain couples TRBV5-1 to TRBJ2-2; D unresolved. The CDR3 covers 15 residues. CDR1 is SGHRS and CDR2 is YFSETQ in the germline V gene. Trimming pared 1 base from V and 5 bases from J, leaving 12 bases between. The CDR3 sequence: CASSLRLVGTGELFF. CDR3 sequence (DNA): TGCGCCAGCAGCTTGCGTCTAGTCGGAACCGGGGAGCTGTTTTTT.

This chain uses TRBV6-2 or TRBV6-3 with TRBJ2-7; 10 bases are shared with TRBD2. Per the germline V gene, CDR1 is MNHEY and CDR2 is SVGEGT. CDR3 size: 16 residues. The trim removed 6 bases at V and 3 bases at J, leaving 11 bases unmatched. CDR3 amino acids: CASSSHVVAGGYEQYF. CDR3 DNA: TGTGCCAGCAGCTCCCACGTGGTAGCGGGGGGCTACGAGCAGTACTTC.

By sample share, this clone is medium-sized (0.01 to 0.1%). CDR3 sequence: CASSQDRRGGTNEKLFF. CDR3 bases: TGCGCCAGCAGCCAAGATCGAAGGGGCGGAACTAATGAAAAACTGTTTTTT. V is TRBV4-3 and J is TRBJ1-4; D possibly corresponds to TRBD1 (5 bases). Germline CDR1 and CDR2: LGHNA and YSLEER. The CDR3 is made up of 17 amino acids. With 0 bases removed from V and 1 base from J, the gap between germline ends came to 12 bases.

This clone was detected once. This CDR3 is CSLRYSDRGYNEQFF. The CDR3 nucleotides read TGCAGCCTTCGTTATTCGGACAGGGGCTACAATGAGCAGTTCTTC. This chain connects TRBV29-1 to TRBJ2-1, with TRBD1 matching 9 bases. Looked up from germline, CDR1 is SQVTM and CDR2 is ANQGSEA. This CDR3 spans 15 amino acids. After removal of 8 bases from V and 3 bases from J, the junction contained 11 bases not matched to a gene.

The CDR3 loop reads CASSLEAYNEQFF. The CDR3 bases are TGTGCCAGCAGTTTAGAGGCCTACAATGAGCAGTTCTTC. The rearrangement joins TRBV6-6 to TRBJ2-1; D gene ambiguous. The CDR3 consists of 13 residues. The V end was cut by 4 bases, the J end by 2 bases, with 6 bases between. Germline loops: CDR1 MNHNY, CDR2 SVGAGI (reference sequence).

The rearrangement links TRBV19 to TRBJ2-6, with unresolved D. The germline V and J ends were trimmed by 1 base and 0 bases, with 4 bases remaining between them. CDR1 is LNHDA and CDR2 is SQIVND in the germline V gene (reference sequence). The length of the CDR3 is 15 residues. The CDR3 is CASSIVRSGANVLTF. Written as DNA, the CDR3 is TGTGCCAGTAGTATAGTCCGCTCTGGGGCCAACGTCCTGACTTTC.

The rearrangement joins TRBV28 to TRBJ1-5; D uncertain. V shed 5 bases and J shed 6 bases, with 8 bases lying between them. The CDR3 extends over 12 amino acids. Germline V gene data show CDR1 as MDHEN and CDR2 as SYDVKM. This CDR3 is CASSLFSQPQHF. The CDR3 nucleotides read TGTGCCAGCAGTCTTTTCAGTCAGCCCCAGCATTTT. Based on the CDR3 plus reference TRBV28 and TRBJ1-5, the full variable domain is DVKVTQSSRYLVKRTGEKVFLECVQDMDHENMFWYRQDPGLGLRLIYFSYDVKMKEKGDIPEGYSVSREKKERFSLILESASTNQTSMYLCASSLFSQPQHFGDGTRLSIL.

The chain carries TRBV5-1 and TRBJ1-6; TRBD1 agrees at 10 bases. V gave up 3 bases and J gave up 10 bases; unmatched junction bases: 7. The germline gives CDR1 SGHRS, CDR2 YFSETQ. The CDR3 spans 15 residues. The CDR3: CASSSGTGVGSPLHF. The CDR3 region has the DNA TGCGCCAGCAGCTCCGGGACAGGGGTGGGGTCACCCCTCCACTTT.

The rearrangement joins TRBV6-5 to TRBJ1-4, with 7 positions matching TRBD1. This CDR3 is built from 15 residues. Germline-derived CDR1 and CDR2 are MNHEY and SVGAGI. J lost 4 bases, V lost 10 bases, and 12 bases had no gene match. The CDR3 DNA is TGTGCCACGCGGCCCCCAGGGGGAGGTAATGAAAAACTGTTTTTT. Its translation: CATRPPGGGNEKLFF.

This clone was detected once. The CDR3 coding sequence is TGTGCCAGTAAGCCGACAGGGCTGATGAATGAAAAACTGTTTTTT. This translates into CASKPTGLMNEKLFF. The chain uses TRBV19 and TRBJ1-4, with 7 bases matching TRBD1. CDR3 size: 15 residues. V lost 7 bases to trimming and J lost 5 bases; unmatched junction nucleotides: 10. The germline CDR1 and CDR2 sequences are LNHDA and SQIVND (reference sequence).

The chain combines TRBV5-1 with TRBJ1-1, with D maybe TRBD1 (6 bases). There are 15 residues in the CDR3. Germline values: CDR1 SGHRS, CDR2 YFSETQ. V gave up 4 bases and J gave up 0 bases, with 13 bases separating them. The CDR3: CASSPSWGLNTEAFF. The CDR3 DNA reads as TGCGCCAGCAGCCCGAGTTGGGGGCTGAACACTGAAGCTTTCTTT.